This TCR beta chain was captured in a study of cytomegalovirus exposure and HLA in healthy donors. The PCR used 60 Vbeta and 13 Jbeta primers. The table came from immunoSEQ multiplex PCR; TCRdb's copy has only in-frame clones and leaves some out. The sample lists about 160,000 clones; 81% were seen once. Points from the study as a whole: DRB1 had the most TCR associations and HLA-C the fewest, a later analysis found, with rates varying by HLA locus. Immune exposure information comprised only CMV serostatus.

In its sample, this clone was seen a few times. Its target is unknown. V lost 6 bases to trimming and J lost 0 bases; unmatched junction nucleotides: 10. This CDR3 is built from 16 residues. In germline, CDR1 is ENHRY, CDR2 SYGVKD. This TCR derives from a woman between 45 and 60 years old in good health and CMV-seronegative. Sequenced: PBMCs. The chain carries TRBV10-3 and TRBJ2-5; 7 bases are shared with TRBD1. CDR3 DNA: TGTGCCATCAGCGGTCGACAGGGAGCCCACCAAGAGACCCAGTACTTC. Encoded protein: CAISGRQGAHQETQYF.